This TCR beta chain was found in a study of T cell responses to AZD1222 COVID-19 vaccine. Study conclusions and caveats: As reported, nearly half of all spike-specific TCRs target variant regions that are unmutated. Donors were chiefly white British, with a greater number of females, and clonal diversity was perhaps underestimated.

TCRdb's copy holds only in-frame clones and misses some; the assay was immunoSEQ multiplex PCR. The table has around 120,000 clones, about 91% seen once. Comments on this clone: Antigen unknown.

Germline V gene lookup returns CDR1 WSHSY and CDR2 SAAADI. J gave up 4 bases and V 9 bases, and 5 bases lay outside the gene matches. The CDR3 is made up of 13 amino acids. The chain carries TRBV10-2 and TRBJ1-5; 8 bases match TRBD1. This receptor was obtained from an adult in good health. The source material was peripheral blood, sampled on day 0 of AZD1222 vaccination. The CDR3 DNA reads TGCGCCAGTGGGGACAGGATGAATCAGCCCCAGCATTTT. It encodes CASGDRMNQPQHF.